These T cell receptor beta chains were read from a single sample in a study of beta chain features in type 1 diabetes. The method was immunoSEQ multiplex PCR; TCRdb's version includes in-frame clones alone and lacks a portion of them. The repertoire consists of more than 300,000 clones, with 9.5% to 10% occurring once and the leading ten covering roughly 0.6%. Sequencing was performed on central memory CD4+ T cells from blood. These receptors all come from a man aged 30-40 years with type 1 diabetes. CDR3s leave out the opening cysteine and the closing phenylalanine or tryptophan. Fields, in order: clone size, J gene, V gene, CDR3 protein. Size values are once, few and many counts, or a class for expanded clones, and some rows have none.

>many|TRBJ2-3|TRBV2
ASKRDRGSDTQY
>few|TRBJ2-5|TRBV7-9
ASSPGQDGETQY
>few|TRBJ2-1|TRBV4-1
ASSQDGRPAYNEQF
>few|TRBJ2-1|TRBV27
ASSLGLADYNEQF
>-|TRBJ1-2|TRBV27
ASSLSMTPNYGYT
>-|TRBJ2-3|TRBV28
ASRGSGASTDTQY
>few|TRBJ2-3|TRBV7-9
ASSGVGVNTQY
>-|TRBJ1-1|TRBV5-6
ASSIQTGDAEAF
>-|TRBJ1-1|TRBV30
AWSVPGPWSVAF
>-|TRBJ2-1|TRBV4-3
ASSQATYSYNEQF
>few|TRBJ1-3|TRBV9
ASSVGPSGNTIY
>few|TRBJ1-2|TRBV14
ASSQEEGYGYT
>many|TRBJ1-5|TRBV5-4
ASSMDGGGNQPQH
>few|TRBJ2-1|TRBV27
ASSPALIYNEQF